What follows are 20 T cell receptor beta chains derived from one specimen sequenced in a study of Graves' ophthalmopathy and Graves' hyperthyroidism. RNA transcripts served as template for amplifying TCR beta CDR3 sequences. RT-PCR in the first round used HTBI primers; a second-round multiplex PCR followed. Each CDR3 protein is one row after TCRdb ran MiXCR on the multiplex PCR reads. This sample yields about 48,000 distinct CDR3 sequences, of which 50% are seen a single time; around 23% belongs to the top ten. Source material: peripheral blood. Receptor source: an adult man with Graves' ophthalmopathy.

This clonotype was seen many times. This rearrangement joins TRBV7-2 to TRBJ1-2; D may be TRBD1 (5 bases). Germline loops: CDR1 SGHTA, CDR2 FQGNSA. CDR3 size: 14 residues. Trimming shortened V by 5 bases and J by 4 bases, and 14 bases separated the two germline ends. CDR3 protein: CASSGLVGTYGYTF. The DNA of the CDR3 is TGTGCCAGCAGCGGGCTGGTGGGGACCTATGGCTACACCTTC.

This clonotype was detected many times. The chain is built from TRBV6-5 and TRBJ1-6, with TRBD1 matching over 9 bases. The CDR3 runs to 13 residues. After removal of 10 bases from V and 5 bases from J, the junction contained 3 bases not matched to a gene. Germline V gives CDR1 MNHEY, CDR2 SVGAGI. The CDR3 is CATHRGHNSPLHF. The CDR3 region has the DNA TGTGCCACACACAGGGGGCATAATTCACCCCTCCACTTT.

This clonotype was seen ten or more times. The CDR3 sequence: CASSPNSGGQYF. The CDR3 region has the DNA TGTGCCAGCAGCCCCAACTCGGGGGGCCAGTACTTC. The chain carries TRBV7-8 and TRBJ2-5; 7 nucleotides agree with TRBD2. The germline V gene has CDR1 SGHVS and CDR2 FQNEAQ. With V trimmed by 5 bases and J by 10 bases, 7 bases remained unmatched. This CDR3 is 12 amino acids long. Full variable domain (remainder filled in from reference TRBV7-8 and TRBJ2-5): GAGVSQSPRYKVAKRGQDVALRCDPISGHVSLFWYQQALGQGPEFLTYFQNEAQLDKSGLPSDRFFAERPEGSVSTLKIQRTQQEDSAVYLCASSPNSGGQYFGPGTRLLVL.

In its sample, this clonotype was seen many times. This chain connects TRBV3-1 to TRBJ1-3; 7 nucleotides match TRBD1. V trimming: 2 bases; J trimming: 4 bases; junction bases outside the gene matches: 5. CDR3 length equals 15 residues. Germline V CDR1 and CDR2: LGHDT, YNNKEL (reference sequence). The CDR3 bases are TGTGCCAGCAGCCAAACCGGGACAGCGGGAAACACCATATATTTT. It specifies CASSQTGTAGNTIYF.

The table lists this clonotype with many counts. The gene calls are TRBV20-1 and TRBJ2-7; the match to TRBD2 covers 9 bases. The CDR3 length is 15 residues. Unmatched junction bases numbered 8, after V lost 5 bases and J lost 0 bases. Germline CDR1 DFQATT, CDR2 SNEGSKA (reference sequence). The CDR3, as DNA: TGCAGTGCTGGCGGGGGGGGGCTCACCTCCTACGAGCAGTACTTC. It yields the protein CSAGGGGLTSYEQYF.

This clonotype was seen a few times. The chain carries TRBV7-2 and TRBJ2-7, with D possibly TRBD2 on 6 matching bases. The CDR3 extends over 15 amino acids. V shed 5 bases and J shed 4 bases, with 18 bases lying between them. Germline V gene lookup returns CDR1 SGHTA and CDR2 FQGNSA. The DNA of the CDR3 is TGTGCCAGCAGCGATCCCCCGATTAGCGGATACGAGCAGTACTTC. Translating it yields CASSDPPISGYEQYF.

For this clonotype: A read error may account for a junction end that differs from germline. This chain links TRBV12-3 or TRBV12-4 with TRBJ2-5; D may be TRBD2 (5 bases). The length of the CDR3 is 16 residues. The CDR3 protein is CASSTFSEGYQEAQYF. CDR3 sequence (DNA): TGTGCCAGCAGTACATTTAGCGAGGGCTACCAAGAGGCCCAGTACTTC.

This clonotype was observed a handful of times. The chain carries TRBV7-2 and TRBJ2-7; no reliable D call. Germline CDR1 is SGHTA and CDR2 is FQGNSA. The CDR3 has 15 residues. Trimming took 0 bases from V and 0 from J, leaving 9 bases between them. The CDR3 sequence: CASSLAPSSSYEQYF. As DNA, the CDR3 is TGTGCCAGCAGCTTAGCCCCTTCGAGCTCCTACGAGCAGTACTTC.

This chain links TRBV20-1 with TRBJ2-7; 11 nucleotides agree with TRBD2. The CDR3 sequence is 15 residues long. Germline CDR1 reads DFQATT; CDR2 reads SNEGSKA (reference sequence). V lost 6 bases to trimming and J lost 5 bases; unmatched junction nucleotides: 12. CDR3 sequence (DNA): TGCAGTGCCGACACGAGTAGCGGGAGGGCCGACGAGCAGTACTTC. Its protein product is CSADTSSGRADEQYF.

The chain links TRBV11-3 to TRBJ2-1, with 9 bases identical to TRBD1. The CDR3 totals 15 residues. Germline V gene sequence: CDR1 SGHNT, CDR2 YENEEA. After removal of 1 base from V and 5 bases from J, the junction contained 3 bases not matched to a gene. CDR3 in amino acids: CASSLGTGAHNEQFF. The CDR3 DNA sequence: TGTGCCAGCAGCTTAGGGACAGGGGCCCACAATGAGCAGTTCTTC. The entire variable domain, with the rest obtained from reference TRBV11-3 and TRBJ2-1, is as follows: EAGVVQSPRYKIIEKKQPVAFWCNPISGHNTLYWYLQNLGQGPELLIRYENEEAVDDSQLPKDRFSAERLKGVDSTLKIQPAELGDSAVYLCASSLGTGAHNEQFFGPGTRLTVL.

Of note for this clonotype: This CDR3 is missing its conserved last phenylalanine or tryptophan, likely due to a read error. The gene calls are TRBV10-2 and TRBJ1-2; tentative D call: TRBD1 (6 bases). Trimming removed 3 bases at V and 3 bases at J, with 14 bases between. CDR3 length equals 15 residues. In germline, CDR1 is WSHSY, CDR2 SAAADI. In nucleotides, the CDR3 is TGCGCCAGCAGTGAAGGGCAGGGGAGGGACTATGGCTACACCTCC. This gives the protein CASSEGQGRDYGYTS.

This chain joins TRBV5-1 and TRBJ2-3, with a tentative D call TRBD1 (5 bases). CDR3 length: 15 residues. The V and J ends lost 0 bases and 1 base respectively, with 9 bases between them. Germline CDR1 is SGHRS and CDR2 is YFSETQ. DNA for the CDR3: TGCGCCAGCAGCTTGGTAGGGGCCGGCACAGATACGCAGTATTTT. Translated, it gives CASSLVGAGTDTQYF.

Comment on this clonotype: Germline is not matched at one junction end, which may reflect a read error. CDR3 nucleotide sequence: TGTGTCACCCGACCAGACAGGCTCACCGGGGAGCTGTTCTTT. It translates to CVTRPDRLTGELFF. The chain uses TRBV6-1 and TRBJ2-2; perhaps TRBD1 as D (6 bases). Germline CDR1 is MNHNS and CDR2 is SASEGT. This CDR3 spans 14 amino acids.

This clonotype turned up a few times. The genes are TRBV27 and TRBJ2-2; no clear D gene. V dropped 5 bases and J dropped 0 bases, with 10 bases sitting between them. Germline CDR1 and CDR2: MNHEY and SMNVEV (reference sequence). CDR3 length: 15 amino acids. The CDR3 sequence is CASSTRGSNTGELFF. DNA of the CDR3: TGTGCCAGCAGTACCAGAGGCTCGAACACCGGGGAGCTGTTTTTT.

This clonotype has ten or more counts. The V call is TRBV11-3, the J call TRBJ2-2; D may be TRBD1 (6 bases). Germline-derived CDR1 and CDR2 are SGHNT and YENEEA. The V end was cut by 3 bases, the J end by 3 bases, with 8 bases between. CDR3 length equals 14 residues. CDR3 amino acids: CASSFGTYTGELFF. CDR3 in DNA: TGTGCCAGCAGCTTCGGGACATACACCGGGGAGCTGTTTTTT.

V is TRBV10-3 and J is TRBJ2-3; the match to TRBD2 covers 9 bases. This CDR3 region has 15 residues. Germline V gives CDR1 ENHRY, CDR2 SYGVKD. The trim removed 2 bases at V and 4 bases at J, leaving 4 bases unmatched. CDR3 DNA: TGTGCCATCAGTGAGGCGGGGGGGCGCGCAGATACGCAGTATTTT. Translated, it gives CAISEAGGRADTQYF.

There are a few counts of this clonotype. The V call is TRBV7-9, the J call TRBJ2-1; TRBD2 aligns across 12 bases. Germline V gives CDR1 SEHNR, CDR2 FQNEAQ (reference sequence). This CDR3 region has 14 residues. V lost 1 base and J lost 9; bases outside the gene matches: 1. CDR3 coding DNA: TGTGCCAGCAGCTTAGGACTAGCGGGAGCTGAGCAGTTCTTC. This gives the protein CASSLGLAGAEQFF.

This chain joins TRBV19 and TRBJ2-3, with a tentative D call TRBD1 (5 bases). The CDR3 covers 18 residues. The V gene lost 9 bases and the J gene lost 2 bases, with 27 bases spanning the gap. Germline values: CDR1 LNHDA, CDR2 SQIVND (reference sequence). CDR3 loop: CASSLKFQGKHNTDTQYF. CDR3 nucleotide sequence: TGTGCCAGCTCACTTAAATTTCAGGGTAAACACAACACAGATACGCAGTATTTT.

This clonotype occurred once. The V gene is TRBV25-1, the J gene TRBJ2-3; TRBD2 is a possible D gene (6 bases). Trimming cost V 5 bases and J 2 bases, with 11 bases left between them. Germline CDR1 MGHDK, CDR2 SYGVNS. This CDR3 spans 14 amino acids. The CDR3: CASSRLENTDTQYF. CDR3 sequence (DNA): TGTGCCAGCAGTCGACTAGAGAACACAGATACGCAGTATTTT.

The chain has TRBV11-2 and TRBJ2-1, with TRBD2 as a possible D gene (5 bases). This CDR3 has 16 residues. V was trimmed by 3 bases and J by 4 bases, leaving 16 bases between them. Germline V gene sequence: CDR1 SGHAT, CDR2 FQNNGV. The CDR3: CASSFLTAGGYNEQFF. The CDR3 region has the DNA TGTGCCAGCAGCTTCCTGACTGCCGGAGGTTACAATGAGCAGTTCTTC. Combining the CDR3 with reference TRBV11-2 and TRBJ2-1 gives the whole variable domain EAGVAQSPRYKIIEKRQSVAFWCNPISGHATLYWYQQILGQGPKLLIQFQNNGVVDDSQLPKDRFSAERLKGVDSTLKIQPAKLEDSAVYLCASSFLTAGGYNEQFFGPGTRLTVL.